This entry lists 25 T cell receptor beta chains sequenced from one sample in a study of cytomegalovirus exposure and HLA in healthy donors. TCRdb's copy holds only in-frame clones and misses some; the assay was immunoSEQ multiplex PCR. Of about 120,000 clones in the sample, about 85% are singletons; the top ten hold roughly 2%. Sample: PBMCs. These receptors came from a woman aged 25 to 39 in good health and CMV-seronegative.

The chain couples TRBV11-2 to TRBJ2-3, with unresolved D. The CDR3 is made up of 13 amino acids. From germline, CDR1 is SGHAT and CDR2 FQNNGV. Trimming took 0 bases from V and 2 from J, leaving 3 bases between them. The CDR3 protein is CASSLDNTDTQYF. In nucleotides, the CDR3 is TGTGCCAGCAGCTTAGATAACACAGATACGCAGTATTTT.

This clone was detected only a few times. This chain uses TRBV7-3 with TRBJ1-6, with D unresolved. CDR3 size: 15 residues. Trimming removed 1 base at V and 7 bases at J, with 11 bases between. Germline V lookup: CDR1 SGHTA, CDR2 FQGTGA. This CDR3 is CASSLSGPSNSPLHF. The CDR3 DNA reads TGTGCCAGCAGCTTAAGCGGTCCTTCAAATTCACCCCTCCACTTT.

The gene calls are TRBV27 and TRBJ2-1; TRBD2 matches at 10 bases. After removal of 5 bases from V and 0 bases from J, the junction contained 4 bases not matched to a gene. The CDR3 extends over 16 amino acids. CDR1 is MNHEY and CDR2 is SMNVEV in the germline V gene (reference sequence). CDR3 DNA sequence: TGTGCCAGCAGTCCTCGGACTAGCGGCTCCTACAATGAGCAGTTCTTC. It translates to CASSPRTSGSYNEQFF.

The J gene is TRBJ1-4, the V gene TRBV27; D might be TRBD1 (6 bases). Germline CDR1 is MNHEY and CDR2 is SMNVEV (reference sequence). Trimming pared 6 bases from V and 6 bases from J, leaving 14 bases between. CDR3 length: 14 amino acids. This CDR3 is CASSKQGPHEKLFF. The CDR3 DNA sequence: TGTGCCAGCAGCAAACAGGGCCCTCATGAAAAACTGTTTTTT.

J is TRBJ2-3 and V is TRBV7-2; weak D call: TRBD2 (5 bases). Trimming took off 5 bases at V and 6 bases at J, with 12 bases between the two ends. Germline loops: CDR1 SGHTA, CDR2 FQGNSA. The CDR3 totals 13 residues. The CDR3 bases are TGTGCCAGCAGCAGCAAACTAGGGGATACGCAGTATTTT. This translates into CASSSKLGDTQYF.

The V and J genes are TRBV30 and TRBJ1-2; D is unclear. This CDR3 is 14 amino acids long. The V end lost 0 bases, the J end lost 4 bases, and 12 bases lay between the germline ends. Germline CDR1 is GTSNPN and CDR2 is SVGIG (reference sequence). The CDR3 spells CAWSVHGIGYGYTF. CDR3 nucleotide sequence: TGTGCCTGGAGTGTCCACGGGATCGGCTATGGCTACACCTTC.

The chain employs TRBV9 and TRBJ1-2; no clear D. The CDR3 has 14 residues. Germline lookup yields CDR1 SGDLS and CDR2 YYNGEE. V was shortened by 4 bases and J by 0 bases, with 10 bases between the two germline ends. The CDR3 DNA follows: TGTGCCAGCAGCTTCGGACTTACTAACTATGGCTACACCTTC. Translating gives CASSFGLTNYGYTF.

The chain has TRBV6-6 and TRBJ1-5; 7 bases fit TRBD1. There are 13 residues in the CDR3. Trimming removed 10 bases from V and 2 bases from J; junction bases left unmatched: 5. Germline V gene data show CDR1 as MNHNY and CDR2 as SVGAGI (reference sequence). CDR3: CATADRGNQPQHF. CDR3 sequence (DNA): TGTGCCACCGCCGACAGGGGCAATCAGCCCCAGCATTTT.

This chain uses TRBV28 with TRBJ1-1; TRBD1 might be the D (6 bases). Germline CDR1 reads MDHEN; CDR2 reads SYDVKM. Trimming took off 6 bases at V and 5 bases at J, with 16 bases between the two ends. The CDR3 is 14 amino acids. This CDR3 reads CASSVGGAETEAFF. Here the CDR3 DNA reads TGTGCCAGCAGCGTAGGGGGGGCCGAAACTGAAGCTTTCTTT. The full variable domain, with the rest looked up from reference TRBV28 and TRBJ1-1, is DVKVTQSSRYLVKRTGEKVFLECVQDMDHENMFWYRQDPGLGLRLIYFSYDVKMKEKGDIPEGYSVSREKKERFSLILESASTNQTSMYLCASSVGGAETEAFFGQGTRLTVV.

The chain links TRBV14 to TRBJ1-2; perhaps TRBD1 as D (6 bases). Germline V gene lookup returns CDR1 SGHDN and CDR2 FVKESK. The V end lost 4 bases, the J end lost 6 bases, and 18 bases lay between the germline ends. The CDR3 contains 15 residues. CDR3: CASSRRAQSGDGYTF. The CDR3, as DNA: TGTGCCAGCAGCCGCAGGGCGCAGTCAGGGGATGGCTACACCTTC.

The chain employs TRBV7-8 and TRBJ1-6, with a tentative D call TRBD1 (5 bases). The V and J ends lost 4 bases and 9 bases respectively, with 22 bases between them. This CDR3 is built from 17 residues. Looked up from germline, CDR1 is SGHVS and CDR2 is FQNEAQ. The CDR3 spells CASSYTALAGLGSPLHF. CDR3 coding DNA: TGTGCCAGCAGCTACACAGCGTTGGCGGGACTTGGTTCACCCCTCCACTTT.

The chain is built from TRBV5-1 and TRBJ2-4, with 7 bases matching TRBD2. From germline, CDR1 is SGHRS and CDR2 YFSETQ. V trimming: 0 bases; J trimming: 8 bases; junction bases outside the gene matches: 5. The CDR3 covers 14 residues. This chain's CDR3 is CASSLEGGRDIQYF. The DNA of the CDR3 is TGCGCCAGCAGCTTGGAAGGAGGGAGGGACATTCAGTACTTC.

The J gene is TRBJ2-1, the V gene TRBV18; no clear D. CDR3 length: 13 residues. V was shortened by 3 bases and J by 8 bases, with 11 bases between the two germline ends. Per germline, CDR1 KGHSH and CDR2 LQKENI. For the CDR3, the DNA is TGTGCCAGCTCACCTCCTAGTGGGTATGAGCAGTTCTTC. Translated: CASSPPSGYEQFF.

The V call is TRBV7-4, the J call TRBJ2-5; tentatively, D is TRBD2 (5 bases). V was shortened by 1 base and J by 5 bases, with 23 bases between the two germline ends. Germline V gene lookup returns CDR1 SGHVT and CDR2 SQSDAQ. CDR3 length: 18 residues. CDR3 loop: CASSLEPLDEGCSETQYF. CDR3 nucleotides: TGTGCCAGCAGCTTAGAGCCCCTTGACGAGGGCTGTTCGGAGACCCAGTACTTC.

The chain employs TRBV2 and TRBJ1-6; 7 nucleotides line up with TRBD1. The CDR3 loop spans 15 amino acids. Trimming took 6 bases from V and 6 from J; bases not matched to a gene: 8. CDR1 is SNHLY, CDR2 FYNNEI, per germline. The CDR3 here is CASRWENRGNSPLHF. The CDR3 region has the DNA TGTGCCAGCAGGTGGGAAAACAGGGGTAATTCACCCCTCCACTTT.

As DNA, the CDR3 is TGTGCCAGCAGCCAAGATGGGAGGGAGGGAGGCTACACCTTC. Translated: CASSQDGREGGYTF. The genes are TRBV4-2 and TRBJ1-2; D not certain. The CDR3 has 14 residues. V was trimmed by 0 bases and J by 8 bases, leaving 13 bases between them. Germline V gene data show CDR1 as LGHNA and CDR2 as YNFKEQ.

The chain joins TRBV5-4 to TRBJ2-1; D is undetermined. Germline V CDR1 and CDR2: SGHNT, YYREEE (reference sequence). V was pared by 3 bases and J by 4 bases, with 8 bases between. This CDR3 is 13 amino acids long. The CDR3 protein is CASSSGSYNEQFF. DNA of the CDR3: TGTGCCAGCAGCTCCGGTTCTTACAATGAGCAGTTCTTC.

The chain carries TRBV19 and TRBJ1-1; D not certain. Trimming removed 4 bases from V and 1 base from J, with 4 bases in between. Germline assignment: CDR1 LNHDA and CDR2 SQIVND (reference sequence). The CDR3 covers 12 residues. The CDR3 DNA reads as TGTGCCAGTAGTACCCGGAACACTGAAGCTTTCTTT. Residues: CASSTRNTEAFF.

The chain uses TRBV7-6 and TRBJ2-1, with TRBD2 matching 8 bases. Germline CDR1 is SGHVS and CDR2 is FNYEAQ. CDR3 length: 15 amino acids. Germline trimming cut 1 base from V and 9 bases from J; bases unmatched to any gene: 8. The DNA of the CDR3 is TGTGCCAGCAGCTTAGTGTCGGGGGGGCTGTCTGAGCAGTTCTTC. Protein sequence: CASSLVSGGLSEQFF.

This chain uses TRBV11-3 with TRBJ2-3; 15 bases agree with TRBD2. The V segment lost 4 bases and the J segment 5 bases; nucleotides outside the gene matches: 7. Germline V gene lookup returns CDR1 SGHNT and CDR2 YENEEA. The CDR3 consists of 17 residues. CDR3 DNA sequence: TGTGCCAGCAGCTCCAGGACTAGCGGGGGGGCCATAGATACGCAGTATTTT. Encoded protein: CASSSRTSGGAIDTQYF.

This clone was detected ten times or more. The chain combines TRBV5-1 with TRBJ2-7, with D perhaps TRBD1 (6 bases). From germline, CDR1 is SGHRS and CDR2 YFSETQ. Trimming took 5 bases from V and 3 from J, leaving 15 bases between them. The CDR3 runs 14 residues. The CDR3 loop is CASSRDIDLYEQYF. The CDR3 region has the DNA TGCGCCAGCAGTAGGGACATTGACCTCTACGAGCAGTACTTC.

The rearrangement uses TRBV7-9 and TRBJ2-5; D is possibly TRBD2 (7 bases). V shed 1 base and J shed 4 bases, with 16 bases lying between them. The V gene's germline CDR1 is SEHNR and CDR2 FQNEAQ (reference sequence). This CDR3 comprises 16 residues. Here the CDR3 DNA reads TGTGCCAGCAGCTTAGGAGTCGCGGGGGCGGGAGAGACCCAGTACTTC. Residues: CASSLGVAGAGETQYF.

The chain couples TRBV5-1 to TRBJ1-5; D not certain. This CDR3 region has 16 residues. Trimming took 1 base from V and 1 from J, leaving 12 bases between them. CDR1 is SGHRS, CDR2 YFSETQ, per germline. The CDR3 DNA sequence: TGCGCCAGCAGCTTGCGAGGAGGTGGGAGCAATCAGCCCCAGCATTTT. Amino acids: CASSLRGGGSNQPQHF.

The CDR3 protein is CASSSLTSPGPDTQYF. In nucleotides, the CDR3 is TGTGCCAGCAGTTCCTTGACTAGTCCTGGCCCAGATACGCAGTATTTT. The genes are TRBV6-5 and TRBJ2-3, with D possibly TRBD2 on 6 matching bases. The V end lost 4 bases, the J end lost 4 bases, and 18 bases lay between the germline ends. Germline V gives CDR1 MNHEY, CDR2 SVGAGI. The CDR3 is made up of 16 amino acids.

The chain employs TRBV14 and TRBJ2-5; TRBD1 matches 8 bases. J lost 1 base, V lost 4 bases, and 5 bases had no gene match. This CDR3 comprises 15 residues. CDR1 and CDR2 from the germline V gene are SGHDN and FVKESK. CDR3 in DNA: TGTGCCAGCAGCCTCCTCGGACAGGGCCAAGAGACCCAGTACTTC. The encoded protein is CASSLLGQGQETQYF. Supplemented by reference TRBV14 and TRBJ2-5, the full variable domain reads EAGVTQFPSHSVIEKGQTVTLRCDPISGHDNLYWYRRVMGKEIKFLLHFVKESKQDESGMPNNRFLAERTGGTYSTLKVQPAELEDSGVYFCASSLLGQGQETQYFGPGTRLLVL.